A single sample gave rise to the 25 T cell receptor beta chains below, sequenced in a study of neoadjuvant anti-PD-1 for oral cavity cancer. Time point specified: after neoadjuvant nivolumab, at surgical resection. Profiling relied on immunoSEQ multiplex PCR, and the TCRdb table lists in-frame clones only, not all of them. The sample includes about 23,000 clones, 40% to 50% of them seen just once. Here the sequenced sample was tumor tissue, taken after nivolumab (anti-PD-1) treatment. These receptors all come from a person aged 35-79 years with oral cavity squamous cell carcinoma.

This clone appeared many times. The chain joins TRBV10-1 to TRBJ2-7, with TRBD2 identical over 10 bases. Per the germline V gene, CDR1 is WNHNN and CDR2 is SYGVQD (reference sequence). This CDR3 comprises 14 residues. Trimming removed 6 bases from V and 2 bases from J; junction bases left unmatched: 4. DNA for the CDR3: TGCGCCAGCAGCCCTAGCGGGGGAACCTACGAGCAGTACTTC. It encodes CASSPSGGTYEQYF.

The chain employs TRBV7-9 and TRBJ2-5, with TRBD2 identical over 7 bases. Germline CDR1 SEHNR, CDR2 FQNEAQ (reference sequence). J was trimmed by 2 bases and V by 5 bases; bases with no gene match: 8. CDR3 length: 15 residues. The CDR3 DNA sequence: TGTGCCAGCAGCCAAAGACGGGGGGATCAAGAGACCCAGTACTTC. Translating it yields CASSQRRGDQETQYF.

The V gene is TRBV4-3, the J gene TRBJ2-1; 7 bases match TRBD2. The CDR3 covers 18 residues. V was pared by 0 bases and J by 8 bases, with 16 bases of the junction left unmatched. Germline assignment: CDR1 LGHNA and CDR2 YSLEER. CDR3 DNA sequence: TGCGCCAGCAGCCAAGATCCCAGCGGGGACTTGTTTAGCGATGAGCAGTTCTTC. This encodes CASSQDPSGDLFSDEQFF.

V usage is TRBV5-1 and J usage is TRBJ2-7; D remains ambiguous. Germline V gene sequence: CDR1 SGHRS, CDR2 YFSETQ. The CDR3 totals 14 residues. The germline V and J ends were trimmed by 1 base and 1 base, with 9 bases remaining between them. In DNA form, the CDR3 reads TGCGCCAGCAGCTTGAGAGAAAGGTCCTACGAGCAGTACTTC. Its translation: CASSLRERSYEQYF.

The J gene is TRBJ1-6, the V gene TRBV27; 10 bases are a match to TRBD1. With V trimmed by 2 bases and J by 10 bases, 2 bases remained unmatched. Germline values: CDR1 MNHEY, CDR2 SMNVEV (reference sequence). This CDR3 comprises 14 residues. The CDR3: CASSLGTGESPLHF. The CDR3 DNA reads TGTGCCAGCAGTTTAGGGACAGGGGAATCACCCCTCCACTTT.

The chain carries TRBV11-3 and TRBJ2-7; D perhaps matches TRBD1 (5 bases). With 3 bases removed from V and 6 bases from J, the gap between germline ends came to 9 bases. The CDR3 length is 12 residues. The V gene's germline CDR1 is SGHNT and CDR2 YENEEA. CDR3 sequence reads: CASSLDMGEQYF. CDR3 coding DNA: TGTGCCAGCAGCTTGGACATGGGCGAGCAGTACTTC. Full variable domain (remainder filled in from reference TRBV11-3 and TRBJ2-7): EAGVVQSPRYKIIEKKQPVAFWCNPISGHNTLYWYLQNLGQGPELLIRYENEEAVDDSQLPKDRFSAERLKGVDSTLKIQPAELGDSAVYLCASSLDMGEQYFGPGTRLTVT.

This sequence joins TRBV11-2 and TRBJ1-2; 9 nucleotides match TRBD1. This CDR3 is 15 amino acids long. The V gene's germline CDR1 is SGHAT and CDR2 FQNNGV. J was trimmed by 5 bases and V by 4 bases; bases with no gene match: 8. The CDR3 reads CASSSWTGEGYGYTF. The CDR3 bases are TGTGCCAGCAGCTCCTGGACAGGGGAGGGTTATGGCTACACCTTC.

V and J are TRBV7-2 and TRBJ1-2; TRBD1 aligns across 10 bases. CDR1 is SGHTA and CDR2 is FQGNSA in the germline V gene. V trimming: 6 bases; J trimming: 5 bases; junction bases outside the gene matches: 6. CDR3 size: 14 residues. The CDR3 loop is CASSSGQGRYGYTF. As DNA, the CDR3 is TGTGCCAGCAGTTCGGGACAGGGGCGGTATGGCTACACCTTC.

The chain links TRBV2 to TRBJ1-5; no definite D call. Germline V gene sequence: CDR1 SNHLY, CDR2 FYNNEI. This CDR3 has 14 residues. Trimming removed 4 bases from V and 3 bases from J, with 10 bases in between. The CDR3 region is CASSGQEYNQPQHF. In DNA form, the CDR3 reads TGTGCCAGCAGTGGTCAGGAGTACAATCAGCCCCAGCATTTT.

This clone came up many times. The chain recombines TRBV19 with TRBJ1-5, with D perhaps matching TRBD1 (5 bases). Looked up from germline, CDR1 is LNHDA and CDR2 is SQIVND (reference sequence). Trimming pared 7 bases from V and 0 bases from J, leaving 16 bases between. The CDR3 runs to 16 residues. CDR3 loop: CASKGAGGYSNQPQHF. The DNA for the CDR3 is TGTGCCAGTAAAGGGGCCGGGGGGTATAGCAATCAGCCCCAGCATTTT.

There are a few counts of this clone. A read error may account for a junction end that differs from germline. This chain uses TRBV18 with TRBJ2-3, with TRBD2 identical over 7 bases. The germline V gene has CDR1 KGHSH and CDR2 LQKENI. The CDR3 is 15 residues long. The CDR3: CASAPKAGITDTQYF. In DNA, the CDR3 is TGTGCCAGCGCACCCAAAGCGGGGATTACAGATACGCAGTATTTT.

CDR3 nucleotide sequence: TGTGCCAGCAGCCGTGGAACCGACAGGGTGTTTAGTGGCTACACCTTC. Its protein is CASSRGTDRVFSGYTF. The chain employs TRBV5-4 and TRBJ1-2; 7 nucleotides align to TRBD1. V lost 4 bases to trimming and J lost 7 bases; unmatched junction nucleotides: 16. This CDR3 contains 16 residues. The germline CDR1 and CDR2 sequences are SGHNT and YYREEE (reference sequence).

The chain recombines TRBV29-1 with TRBJ2-3; a weak D match, TRBD2 (6 bases). This CDR3 has 15 residues. Germline assignment: CDR1 SQVTM and CDR2 ANQGSEA. Trimming removed 1 base at V and 0 bases at J, with 11 bases between. The CDR3 spells CSVEGGAGSTDTQYF. CDR3 nucleotide sequence: TGCAGCGTTGAAGGGGGCGCGGGGAGCACAGATACGCAGTATTTT.

The chain is built from TRBV6-5 and TRBJ1-3, with D unclear. The CDR3 has 13 residues. Germline V gene lookup returns CDR1 MNHEY and CDR2 SVGAGI. V lost 2 bases to trimming and J lost 3 bases, with 5 bases between them. CDR3 nucleotide sequence: TGTGCCAGCAGTTACACGTATGGAAACACCATATATTTT. This gives the protein CASSYTYGNTIYF.

The J gene is TRBJ1-3, the V gene TRBV5-1, with D perhaps matching TRBD1 (5 bases). Per germline, CDR1 SGHRS and CDR2 YFSETQ. CDR3 length: 15 residues. V was clipped by 2 bases and J by 0 bases, with 9 bases between them. The CDR3, as DNA: TGCGCCAGCAGCTTCGGAGGGGTCTCTGGAAACACCATATATTTT. As protein: CASSFGGVSGNTIYF.

This rearrangement joins TRBV5-1 to TRBJ2-3; D possibly matches TRBD1 or TRBD2 (5 bases each). Per the germline V gene, CDR1 is SGHRS and CDR2 is YFSETQ. This CDR3 is built from 15 residues. V was shortened by 3 bases and J by 2 bases, with 13 bases between the two germline ends. CDR3 sequence: CASSSGTLLTDTQYF. The CDR3 nucleotides read TGCGCCAGCAGCTCCGGGACGCTTCTCACAGATACGCAGTATTTT.

J is TRBJ1-2 and V is TRBV21-1. TRBV21-1 is a pseudogene locus. The CDR3 is 18 amino acids. The CDR3 nucleotides are TGTGCCAGCAGCAAAGCTGCTGTAAGGGACGTCCGGTGCTATGGCTACACCTTC. It yields the protein CASSKAAVRDVRCYGYTF.

This clone has only a few counts. The V call is TRBV19, the J call TRBJ1-3; no clear D gene. Trimming pared 5 bases from V and 0 bases from J, leaving 11 bases between. The CDR3 covers 15 residues. Per the germline V gene, CDR1 is LNHDA and CDR2 is SQIVND (reference sequence). The CDR3 region is CASSPRTGSGNTIYF. The CDR3 coding sequence is TGTGCCAGTAGTCCAAGGACGGGCTCTGGAAACACCATATATTTT. Using reference TRBV19 and TRBJ1-3 for the parts outside the CDR3, the full variable domain is DGGITQSPKYLFRKEGQNVTLSCEQNLNHDAMYWYRQDPGQGLRLIYYSQIVNDFQKGDIAEGYSVSREKKESFPLTVTSAQKNPTAFYLCASSPRTGSGNTIYFGEGSWLTVV.

The chain is built from TRBV27 and TRBJ2-3; D gene uncertain. Trimming removed 1 base from V and 4 bases from J, with 6 bases in between. Germline V gene lookup returns CDR1 MNHEY and CDR2 SMNVEV (reference sequence). The CDR3 has 13 amino acids. The CDR3 protein is CASSLFGPDTQYF. Written as DNA, the CDR3 is TGTGCCAGCAGTTTATTTGGGCCAGATACGCAGTATTTT.

The rearrangement joins TRBV7-9 to TRBJ2-3; D call uncertain. Germline assignment: CDR1 SEHNR and CDR2 FQNEAQ (reference sequence). Between the trimmed V and J ends, which lost 2 bases and 0 bases, there was a span of 9 bases. This CDR3 is 15 amino acids long. The CDR3 is CASSLSEKSTDTQYF. CDR3 sequence (DNA): TGTGCCAGCAGCTTAAGCGAGAAGAGCACAGATACGCAGTATTTT.

The rearrangement joins TRBV6-5 to TRBJ2-5, with 9 bases fitting TRBD1. Germline V gene lookup returns CDR1 MNHEY and CDR2 SVGAGI. The CDR3 has 12 amino acids. J lost 10 bases, V lost 8 bases, and 8 bases had no gene match. The CDR3 bases are TGTGCCAGCCGGGACAGGGCTGTTGGCCAGTACTTC. This sequence encodes CASRDRAVGQYF.

V usage is TRBV27 and J usage is TRBJ2-7; possible D gene TRBD1, 6 bases. Germline loops: CDR1 MNHEY, CDR2 SMNVEV (reference sequence). This CDR3 contains 14 residues. Deletions cut 6 bases from V and 2 bases from J, with 14 bases between. The CDR3 region has the DNA TGTGCCAGCAGACGGAACAGGGTTGCCTACGAGCAGTACTTC. Its protein is CASRRNRVAYEQYF.

This clone was observed a handful of times. This sequence joins TRBV10-1 and TRBJ1-2, with no clear D. Germline CDR1 is WNHNN and CDR2 is SYGVQD (reference sequence). V shed 0 bases and J shed 3 bases, with 11 bases lying between them. The CDR3 extends over 15 amino acids. The CDR3 nucleotides read TGCGCCAGCAGTGAGTCTTTAAGACGGGACTATGGCTACACCTTC. Encoded protein: CASSESLRRDYGYTF.

This clone was observed a handful of times. This chain connects TRBV6-5 to TRBJ2-2; D might be TRBD2 (5 bases). The CDR3 spans 15 residues. V gave up 6 bases and J gave up 2 bases, with 13 bases separating them. Germline values: CDR1 MNHEY, CDR2 SVGAGI. CDR3 DNA sequence: TGTGCCAGCAGGCGGGTCAGCGGTAACACCGGGGAGCTGTTTTTT. Its translation is CASRRVSGNTGELFF.

The chain uses TRBV2 and TRBJ2-3, with 9 bases identical to TRBD2. The CDR3 runs 15 residues. Germline V gives CDR1 SNHLY, CDR2 FYNNEI. V was pared by 5 bases and J by 5 bases, with 8 bases of the junction left unmatched. CDR3 bases: TGTGCCAGCAGTCGCACTAGCGGGCTGGTAGATACGCAGTATTTT. Its translation is CASSRTSGLVDTQYF.